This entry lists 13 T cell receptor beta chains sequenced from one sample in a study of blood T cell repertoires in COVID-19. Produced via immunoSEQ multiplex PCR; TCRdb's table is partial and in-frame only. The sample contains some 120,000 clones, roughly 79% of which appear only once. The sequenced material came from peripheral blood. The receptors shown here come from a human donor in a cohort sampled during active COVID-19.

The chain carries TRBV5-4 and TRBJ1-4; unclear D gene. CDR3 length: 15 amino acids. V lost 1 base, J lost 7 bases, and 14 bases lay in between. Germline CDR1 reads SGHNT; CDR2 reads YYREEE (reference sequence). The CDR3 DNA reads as TGTGCCAGCAGCTTGAACGGAGGCAAGACTGAAAAACTGTTTTTT. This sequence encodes CASSLNGGKTEKLFF.

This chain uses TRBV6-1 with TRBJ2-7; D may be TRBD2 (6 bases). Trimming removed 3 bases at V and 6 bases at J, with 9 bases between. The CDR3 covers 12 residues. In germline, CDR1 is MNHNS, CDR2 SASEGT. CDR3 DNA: TGTGCCAGCAGTGAGACTAGTTTCGAGCAGTACTTC. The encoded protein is CASSETSFEQYF.

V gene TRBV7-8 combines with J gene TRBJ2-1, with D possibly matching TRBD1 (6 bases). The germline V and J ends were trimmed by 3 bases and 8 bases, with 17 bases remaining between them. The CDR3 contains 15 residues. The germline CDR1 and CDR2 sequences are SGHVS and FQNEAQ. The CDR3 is CASSLGVSGVDEQFF. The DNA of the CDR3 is TGTGCCAGCAGCTTGGGTGTGTCAGGGGTAGATGAGCAGTTCTTC.

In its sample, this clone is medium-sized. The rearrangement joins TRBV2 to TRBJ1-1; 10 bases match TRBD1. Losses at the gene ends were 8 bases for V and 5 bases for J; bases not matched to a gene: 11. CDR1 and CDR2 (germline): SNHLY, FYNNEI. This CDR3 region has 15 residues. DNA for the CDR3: TGTGCCAGCGGAGGGGGACAGGGGCAGAGGACTGAAGCTTTCTTT. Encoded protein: CASGGGQGQRTEAFF.

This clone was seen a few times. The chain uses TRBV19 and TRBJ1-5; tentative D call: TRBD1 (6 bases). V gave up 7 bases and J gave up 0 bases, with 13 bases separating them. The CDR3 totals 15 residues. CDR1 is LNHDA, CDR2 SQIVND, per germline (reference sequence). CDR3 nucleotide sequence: TGTGCCAGTACAACAGGGTGGGATAGCAATCAGCCCCAGCATTTT. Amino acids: CASTTGWDSNQPQHF.

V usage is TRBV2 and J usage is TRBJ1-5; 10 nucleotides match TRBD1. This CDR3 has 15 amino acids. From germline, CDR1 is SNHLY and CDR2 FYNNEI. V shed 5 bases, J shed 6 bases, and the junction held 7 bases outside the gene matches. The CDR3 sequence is CASSPGQGGTQPQHF. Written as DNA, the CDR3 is TGTGCCAGCAGTCCCGGACAGGGGGGTACTCAGCCCCAGCATTTT.

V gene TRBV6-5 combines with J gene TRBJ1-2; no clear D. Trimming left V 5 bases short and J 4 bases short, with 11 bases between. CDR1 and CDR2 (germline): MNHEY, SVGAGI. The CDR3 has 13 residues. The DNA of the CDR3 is TGTGCCAGCAGTCGGACTGCCATCTATGGCTACACCTTC. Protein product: CASSRTAIYGYTF.

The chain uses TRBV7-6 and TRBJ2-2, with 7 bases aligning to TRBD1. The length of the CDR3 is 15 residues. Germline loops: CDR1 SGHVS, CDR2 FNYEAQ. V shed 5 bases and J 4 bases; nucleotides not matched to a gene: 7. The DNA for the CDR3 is TGTGCCAGCAGCGTATACAGGGGTGGCACCGGGGAGCTGTTTTTT. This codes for CASSVYRGGTGELFF.

The CDR3 bases are TGTGCCAGCAGCTTGGTTAATAATTCACCCCTCCACTTT. Translated: CASSLVNNSPLHF. V is TRBV5-5 and J is TRBJ1-6, with D uncertain. CDR3 length: 13 residues. V lost 0 bases, J lost 5 bases, and 3 bases lay in between. Per the germline V gene, CDR1 is SGHKS and CDR2 is YYEKEE (reference sequence). Supplemented by reference TRBV5-5 and TRBJ1-6, the full variable domain reads DAGVTQSPTHLIKTRGQQVTLRCSPISGHKSVSWYQQVLGQGPQFIFQYYEKEERGRGNFPDRFSARQFPNYSSELNVNALLLGDSALYLCASSLVNNSPLHFGNGTRLTVT.

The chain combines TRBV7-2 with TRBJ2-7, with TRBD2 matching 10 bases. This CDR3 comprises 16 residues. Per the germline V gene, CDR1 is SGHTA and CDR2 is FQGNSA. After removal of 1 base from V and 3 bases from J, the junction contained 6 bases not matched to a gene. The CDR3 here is CASSLESLAGVYEQYF. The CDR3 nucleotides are TGTGCCAGCAGCTTAGAGAGTCTAGCGGGGGTCTACGAGCAGTACTTC. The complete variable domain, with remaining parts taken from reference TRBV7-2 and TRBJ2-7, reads GAGVSQSPSNKVTEKGKDVELRCDPISGHTALYWYRQSLGQGLEFLIYFQGNSAPDKSGLPSDRFSAERTGGSVSTLTIQRTQQEDSAVYLCASSLESLAGVYEQYFGPGTRLTVT.

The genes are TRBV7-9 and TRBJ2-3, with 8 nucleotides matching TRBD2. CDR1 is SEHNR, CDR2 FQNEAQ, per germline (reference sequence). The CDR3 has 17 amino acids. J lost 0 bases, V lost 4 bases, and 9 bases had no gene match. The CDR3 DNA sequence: TGTGCCAGCAGCTCGCAACTAGCGGTCCCTAGCACAGATACGCAGTATTTT. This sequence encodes CASSSQLAVPSTDTQYF.

DNA for the CDR3: TGTGCCAGCAGCTTAGCGAGAATCTCGAGTTCCTATGGCTACACCTTC. This gives the protein CASSLARISSSYGYTF. The chain employs TRBV7-2 and TRBJ1-2; no firm D call. Germline V gene lookup returns CDR1 SGHTA and CDR2 FQGNSA. Trimming cost V 0 bases and J 4 bases, with 15 bases left between them. CDR3 size: 16 residues.

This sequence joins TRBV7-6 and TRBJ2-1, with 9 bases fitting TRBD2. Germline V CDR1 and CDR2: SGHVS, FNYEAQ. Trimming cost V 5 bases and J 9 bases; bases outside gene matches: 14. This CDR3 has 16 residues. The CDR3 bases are TGTGCCAGCAGCCCCGAGGTAGCGGGAGCTTGGTCTGAGCAGTTCTTC. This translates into CASSPEVAGAWSEQFF.